The text below deals with one TCR beta chain. There is no known antigen for this receptor. No quality values exist for individual bases; no much larger clone is one base distant. V was cut back by 5 bases and J by 7 bases, leaving a gap of 9 bases between them. CDR1 and CDR2 are read off the germline V gene as MNHEY and SVGAGI. The CDR3 runs 13 residues from the cysteine to the phenylalanine. Only the CDR3 DNA is retained, 39 bases long and in frame from the first base. These data come from a study of Ad26.COV2.S vaccination and SARS-CoV-2 variants (dated by TCRdb to the early 2020s). About the study as a whole: The specificity and breadth of SARS-CoV-2-reactive T cell receptors after Ad26.COV2.S vaccination were assessed by TCRbeta repertoire sequencing. The TCR-sequenced set comprised approximately 32 samples: around 20 Ad26.COV2.S vaccine recipients, 5 placebo recipients and 8 SARS-CoV-2 convalescent individuals. General findings and caveats noted by the study authors: Substantial breadth of spike-specific CD8+ and CD4+ T cell responses was reported after vaccination. The authors noted that total T cell responses may have been underestimated by the TCR breadth and depth analyses. Higher spike-specific TCR breadth was observed in Ad26.COV2.S recipients than in placebo recipients (P = 0.0014). Comparable non-spike TCR breadth was observed between vaccine and placebo recipients, consistent with only spike being contained in the vaccine.

The immunoSEQ Assay was used to sequence TCRbeta CDR3 regions. After extraction, genomic DNA underwent amplification by bias-controlled multiplex PCR, followed by high-throughput sequencing. Per the source publication's procedure: To quantify the absolute abundance of every unique TCRbeta CDR3 region, sequences were collapsed and filtered. Usable DNA was measured by amplifying reference genes present in all nucleated cells, and TCRbeta template counts were normalized to that usable DNA to estimate T cell fraction. Repertoire TCRs were annotated as SARS-CoV-2-specific when V gene, CDR3 amino acid sequence and J gene were exactly matched to a known reactive TCR set. The reference SARS-CoV-2 TCR set was obtained from MIRA and was filtered for enrichment in COVID-19-positive ImmuneCODE repertoires, whereby public or cross-reactive TCRs were removed. Based on the MIRA antigens, annotated TCRs were further analysed at the level of specific ORF or position within ORF. Breadth was defined as the number of annotated unique rearrangements divided by the total number of unique productive rearrangements, and depth was defined as the summed frequency of the annotated unique rearrangements. Group comparisons of TCR breadth used two-sided Wilcoxon rank-sum tests. This immuneACCESS table, as held by TCRdb, lists in-frame sequences with V and J called but not all clones. Of the missing ones, under half trace to an unresolved V gene in checked studies; the others have no known cause. The V and J calls and clone size are taken from that table; D and trimming were inferred from the DNA. The sample table shows 180,000 or so clones, and around nine tenths are seen once. The ten largest clones add up to 5% to 7% of the sample.

The sample's time point label, in plain terms: individuals recovered from natural SARS-CoV-2 infection. The sequence came from a human donor who had recovered from COVID-19. Recombination joined TRBV6-5 with TRBJ1-6; the D gene lacks a confident call. Sequenced here: peripheral blood, sampled after recovery from COVID-19. CDR3 loop: CASSTHQNSPLHF. The nucleotides are TGTGCCAGCAGTACCCATCAAAATTCACCCCTCCACTTT.